This paragraph covers one TCR beta chain sequence. The entry originates in a study of blood T cell repertoires in COVID-19. Trimming removed 6 bases from V and 2 bases from J, with 10 bases in between. This CDR3 is built from 13 residues. The data were produced by immunoSEQ multiplex PCR, yet TCRdb's version contains in-frame clones alone and is incomplete. The repertoire holds 140,000 or so clones, with 87% as singletons. This chain uses TRBV12-3 or TRBV12-4 with TRBJ1-1; D gene ambiguous. The sequencing input was peripheral blood. The source is a woman between 45 and 65 years old with acute or convalescent COVID-19. This CDR3 is CASSVQFNTEAFF. As DNA, the CDR3 is TGTGCCAGCAGCGTCCAGTTTAACACTGAAGCTTTCTTT.